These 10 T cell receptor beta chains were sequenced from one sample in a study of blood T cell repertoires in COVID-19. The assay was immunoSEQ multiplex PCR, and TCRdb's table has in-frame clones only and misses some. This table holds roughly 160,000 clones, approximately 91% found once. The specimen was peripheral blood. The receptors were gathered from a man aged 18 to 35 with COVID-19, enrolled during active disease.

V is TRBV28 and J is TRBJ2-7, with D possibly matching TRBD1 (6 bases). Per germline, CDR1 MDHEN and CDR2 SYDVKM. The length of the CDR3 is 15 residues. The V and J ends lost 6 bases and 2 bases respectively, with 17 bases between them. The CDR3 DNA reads TGTGCCAGCAGCAAACGGACAGACCTAACCTACGAGCAGTACTTC. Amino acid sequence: CASSKRTDLTYEQYF.

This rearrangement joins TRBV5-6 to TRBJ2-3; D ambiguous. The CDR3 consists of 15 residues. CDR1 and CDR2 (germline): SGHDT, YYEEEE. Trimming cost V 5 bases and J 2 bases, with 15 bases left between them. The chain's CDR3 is CASRGRPNPTDTQYF. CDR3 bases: TGTGCCAGCAGAGGCAGGCCCAACCCCACAGATACGCAGTATTTT. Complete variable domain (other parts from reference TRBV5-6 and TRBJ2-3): DAGVTQSPTHLIKTRGQQVTLRCSPKSGHDTVSWYQQALGQGPQFIFQYYEEEERQRGNFPDRFSGHQFPNYSSELNVNALLLGDSALYLCASRGRPNPTDTQYFGPGTRLTVL.

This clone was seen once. CDR3 in amino acids: CAWSVTVDNSPLHF. The CDR3 coding sequence is TGTGCCTGGAGTGTAACAGTTGATAATTCACCCCTCCACTTT. This chain connects TRBV30 to TRBJ1-6; D is ambiguous. V was trimmed by 0 bases and J by 5 bases, leaving 8 bases between them. Germline CDR1 reads GTSNPN; CDR2 reads SVGIG (reference sequence). CDR3 length: 14 residues.

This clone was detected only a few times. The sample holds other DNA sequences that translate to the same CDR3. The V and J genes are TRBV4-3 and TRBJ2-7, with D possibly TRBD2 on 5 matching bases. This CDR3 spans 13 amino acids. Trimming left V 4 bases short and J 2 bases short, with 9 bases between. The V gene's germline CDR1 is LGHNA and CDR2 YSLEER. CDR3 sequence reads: CASSPGGAYEQYF. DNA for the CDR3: TGCGCCAGCAGCCCCGGAGGAGCCTACGAGCAGTACTTC.

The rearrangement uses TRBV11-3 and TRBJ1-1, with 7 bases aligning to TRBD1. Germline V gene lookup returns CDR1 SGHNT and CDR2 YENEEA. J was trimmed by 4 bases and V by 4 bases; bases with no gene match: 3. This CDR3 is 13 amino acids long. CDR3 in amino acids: CASSSRQGTEAFF. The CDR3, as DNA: TGTGCCAGCAGCTCTCGACAGGGCACTGAAGCTTTCTTT.

CDR3 in DNA: TGTGCCAGCAGTTCGGATTTTACAGGGGTAGGAGCTTTCTTT. Protein: CASSSDFTGVGAFF. The genes are TRBV27 and TRBJ1-1, with 7 bases fitting TRBD1. V dropped 4 bases and J dropped 10; count of bases not matched to a gene: 12. CDR1 is MNHEY and CDR2 is SMNVEV in the germline V gene (reference sequence). The CDR3 is 14 amino acids.

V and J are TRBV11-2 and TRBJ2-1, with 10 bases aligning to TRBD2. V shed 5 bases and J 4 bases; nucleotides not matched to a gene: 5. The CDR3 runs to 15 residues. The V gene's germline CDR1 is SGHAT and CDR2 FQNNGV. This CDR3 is CASSQRGLAYNEQFF. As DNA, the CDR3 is TGTGCCAGCAGCCAAAGGGGACTAGCGTACAATGAGCAGTTCTTC.

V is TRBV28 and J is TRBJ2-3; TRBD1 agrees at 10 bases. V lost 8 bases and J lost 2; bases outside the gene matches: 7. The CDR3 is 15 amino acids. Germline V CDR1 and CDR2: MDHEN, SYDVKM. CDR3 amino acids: CASQPGQGHTDTQYF. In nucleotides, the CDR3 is TGTGCCAGCCAACCGGGACAGGGGCACACAGATACGCAGTATTTT.

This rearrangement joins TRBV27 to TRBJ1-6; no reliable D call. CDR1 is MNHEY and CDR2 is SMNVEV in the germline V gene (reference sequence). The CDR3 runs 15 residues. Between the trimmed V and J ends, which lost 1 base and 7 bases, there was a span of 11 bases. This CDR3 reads CASSLLDPRNSPLHF. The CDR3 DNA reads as TGTGCCAGCAGTTTATTGGATCCGCGGAATTCACCCCTCCACTTT.

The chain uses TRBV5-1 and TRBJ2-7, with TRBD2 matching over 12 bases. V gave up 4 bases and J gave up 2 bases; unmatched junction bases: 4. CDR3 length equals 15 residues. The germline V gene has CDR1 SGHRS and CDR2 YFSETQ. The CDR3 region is CASSNLAGGTYEQYF. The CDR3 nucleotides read TGCGCCAGCAGCAACCTAGCGGGAGGGACCTACGAGCAGTACTTC.